A selection of T cell receptor beta chains follows, all from one sample in a study of T cell repertoires in cytomegalovirus infection. TCRdb itself ran the reads through MiXCR, one entry per CDR3 protein. The sample comprises roughly 500,000 distinct CDR3 sequences, under 45% of which are singletons, and around 45% rests with the top ten. These TCRs' antigens remain unknown. The sequencing used cultured PBMCs, collected from culture after CMV antigen stimulation. The receptors originated from a human donor in good health (CMV status not recorded). Some clones in this sample may be carry-over from other donors' samples. CDR3s include the opening cysteine and the closing phenylalanine or tryptophan. The D gene is left open where the match is weak. Only some rows state a clone size, as once, few, many or a class for expanded clones.

cdr3_length	v_call	d_call	clone_size	j_call	cdr3_aa	cdr3_nt
15	TRBV7-2	TRBD2	few	TRBJ2-5	CASSTSLAGVRTQYF	TGTGCCAGCAGCACGAGCTTAGCGGGGGTTCGGACCCAGTACTTC
16	TRBV4-1	.	.	TRBJ2-3	CASSQGKAGASDTQYF	TGCGCCAGCAGCCAAGGCAAAGCTGGGGCGTCAGATACGCAGTATTTT
12	TRBV20-1	.	.	TRBJ1-1	CSAPHMNTEAFF	TGCAGTGCGCCTCATATGAACACTGAAGCTTTCTTT
15	TRBV28	TRBD2	.	TRBJ2-4	CASTPGGPGKNIQYF	TGTGCCAGCACCCCGGGGGGGCCGGGCAAAAACATTCAGTACTTC
17	TRBV7-8	TRBD2	many	TRBJ2-1	CASSLARLAGVYNEQFF	TGTGCCAGCAGCTTGGCCAGACTAGCGGGGGTGTACAATGAGCAGTTCTTC
14	TRBV9	TRBD2	once	TRBJ2-2	CASSREGHPGELFF	TGTGCCAGCAGTCGGGAGGGCCACCCCGGGGAGCTGTTTTTT
13	TRBV7-2	.	.	TRBJ1-5	CASSSLVWEPQHF	TGTGCCAGCAGCTCCTTAGTGTGGGAGCCCCAGCATTTT
12	TRBV19	TRBD2	.	TRBJ2-1	CASKLAGDEQFF	TGTGCCAGTAAACTAGCGGGGGACGAGCAGTTCTTC
13	TRBV11-2	.	few	TRBJ2-3	CAGGAAPTDTQYF	TGTGCCGGCGGGGCGGCCCCCACAGATACGCAGTATTTT
13	TRBV7-2	TRBD2	.	TRBJ2-1	CASSSGTSYEQFF	TGTGCCAGCAGCTCCGGGACTAGCTATGAGCAGTTCTTC
16	TRBV11-3	.	.	TRBJ2-5	CASSLVLAGGGETQYF	TGTGCCAGCAGCTTAGTGCTAGCAGGAGGGGGGGAGACCCAGTACTTC
13	TRBV7-9	TRBD1	.	TRBJ2-1	CASSETGSNEQFF	TGTGCCAGCAGCGAGACAGGGTCCAATGAGCAGTTCTTC
15	TRBV27	.	.	TRBJ2-1	CASSSAATENNEQFF	TGTGCCAGCAGTTCCGCGGCGACTGAAAACAATGAGCAGTTCTTC
17	TRBV7-2	.	.	TRBJ1-3	CASSLAHRGTSGNTIYF	TGTGCCAGCAGCTTAGCCCACCGAGGGACTTCCGGAAACACCATATATTTT
12	TRBV7-9	.	.	TRBJ1-1	CASSLWGRIAFF	TGTGCCAGCAGCCTCTGGGGACGAATAGCTTTCTTT
13	TRBV7-6	.	.	TRBJ2-5	CASSLGGQESQYF	TGTGCCAGCAGCTTAGGCGGCCAAGAGTCCCAGTACTTC
14	TRBV12-5	.	.	TRBJ1-5	CASGSSTGPGPQHF	TGTGCTAGTGGTTCCTCGACGGGCCCAGGGCCCCAGCATTTT
17	TRBV7-2	.	few	TRBJ2-3	CASSSVGGTHSTDTQYF	TGTGCCAGCAGCTCTGTAGGCGGGACTCATAGCACAGATACGCAGTATTTT
15	TRBV5-4	TRBD2	.	TRBJ2-1	CASSLVAGNYNEQFF	TGTGCCAGCAGCTTGGTAGCGGGAAATTACAATGAGCAGTTCTTC
15	TRBV27	.	.	TRBJ2-3	CASGPTGASTDTQYF	TGTGCCAGCGGCCCCACGGGGGCCTCCACAGATACGCAGTATTTT
17	TRBV20-1	.	.	TRBJ1-2	CSARGSGGSSQYSGYTF	TGCAGTGCTAGAGGAAGTGGGGGGTCTAGCCAATATTCTGGCTACACCTTC
17	TRBV27	TRBD2	few	TRBJ2-5	CASSFKSGRGPGGTQYF	TGTGCCAGCAGTTTCAAGAGTGGCAGAGGCCCGGGGGGGACCCAGTACTTC
16	TRBV7-2	.	.	TRBJ1-5	CASSLRSGIRNQPQHF	TGTGCCAGCAGCTTAAGAAGTGGCATCCGCAATCAGCCCCAGCATTTT
18	TRBV7-2	TRBD1	few	TRBJ2-2	CASSLRVRGQGVSGELFF	TGTGCCAGCAGCTTAAGGGTCCGGGGACAGGGGGTATCCGGGGAGCTGTTTTTT
15	TRBV5-6	TRBD1	.	TRBJ1-4	CASSSTGTGSQKLFF	TGTGCCAGCAGCTCAACCGGGACAGGCTCTCAAAAACTGTTTTTT
14	TRBV20-1	TRBD1	few	TRBJ2-3	CSARLQGAADTQYF	TGCAGTGCCAGACTACAGGGGGCGGCAGATACGCAGTATTTT
14	TRBV12-3/TRBV12-4	.	.	TRBJ1-1	CASSLALGDTEAFF	TGTGCCAGCAGTTTAGCGCTTGGGGACACTGAAGCTTTCTTT
14	TRBV6-2/TRBV6-3	.	.	TRBJ2-3	CASSLDREGNTQYF	TGTGCCAGCAGTTTGGACAGGGAGGGGAATACGCAGTATTTT